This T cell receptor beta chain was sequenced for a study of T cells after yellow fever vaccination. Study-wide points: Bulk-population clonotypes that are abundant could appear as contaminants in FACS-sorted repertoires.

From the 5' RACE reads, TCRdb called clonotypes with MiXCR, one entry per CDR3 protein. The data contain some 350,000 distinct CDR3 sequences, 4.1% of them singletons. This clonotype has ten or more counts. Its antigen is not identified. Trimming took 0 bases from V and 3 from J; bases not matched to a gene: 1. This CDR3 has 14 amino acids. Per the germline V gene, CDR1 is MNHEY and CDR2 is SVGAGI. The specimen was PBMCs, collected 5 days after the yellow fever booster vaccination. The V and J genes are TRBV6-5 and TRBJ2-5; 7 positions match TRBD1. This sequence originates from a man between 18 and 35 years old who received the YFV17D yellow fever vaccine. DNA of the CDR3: TGTGCCAGCAGTTACTCGCAGGGGGAAGAGACCCAGTACTTC. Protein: CASSYSQGEETQYF.